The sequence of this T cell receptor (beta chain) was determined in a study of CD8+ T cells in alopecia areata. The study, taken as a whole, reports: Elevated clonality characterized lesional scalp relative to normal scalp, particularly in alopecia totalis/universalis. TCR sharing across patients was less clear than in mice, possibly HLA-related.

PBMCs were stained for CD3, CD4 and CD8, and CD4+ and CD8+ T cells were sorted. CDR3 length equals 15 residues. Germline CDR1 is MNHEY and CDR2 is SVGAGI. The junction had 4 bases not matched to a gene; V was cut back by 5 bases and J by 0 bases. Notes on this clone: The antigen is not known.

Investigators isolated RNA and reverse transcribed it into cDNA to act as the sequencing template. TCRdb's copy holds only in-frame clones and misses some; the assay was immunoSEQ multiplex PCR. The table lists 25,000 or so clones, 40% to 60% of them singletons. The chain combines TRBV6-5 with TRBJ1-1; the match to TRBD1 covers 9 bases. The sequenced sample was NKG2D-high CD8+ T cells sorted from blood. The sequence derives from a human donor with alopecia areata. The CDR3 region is CASSLGTGMNTEAFF. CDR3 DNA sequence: TGTGCCAGCAGTCTTGGGACAGGGATGAACACTGAAGCTTTCTTT.